Each of the 3 T cell receptor beta chains below was sequenced from the same sample in a study of breast tumors, draining lymph nodes, adjacent tissues. TCRdb recomputed calls from the multiplex PCR reads with MiXCR, one row per CDR3 protein. The table records fewer than 150,000 distinct CDR3 sequences, roughly 20% of them present only once. Axillary draining lymph nodes of breast cancer patients supplied the node samples. Input material: axillary lymph node tissue. The receptor set was obtained from a female donor with breast cancer. Some clones in this sample may be carry-over from other donors' samples.

To note about this clonotype: One junction end disagrees with the germline gene, perhaps due to a read error. This chain joins TRBV28 and TRBJ2-1; D call uncertain. Germline V gene sequence: CDR1 MDHEN, CDR2 SYDVKM. The CDR3 is 12 amino acids. CDR3 amino acids: CASSLFYNERFF. CDR3 sequence (DNA): TGTGCCAGCAGTTTGTTCTACAATGAGCGGTTCTTC.

This clonotype was seen repeatedly, ten times or more. The rearrangement links TRBV15 to TRBJ1-3; D uncertain. Trimming took 1 base from V and 0 from J, leaving 7 bases between them. This CDR3 region has 15 residues. Per the germline V gene, CDR1 is LNHNV and CDR2 is YYDKDF (reference sequence). This chain's CDR3 is CATSRGDHSGNTIYF. Here the CDR3 DNA reads TGTGCCACCAGCAGAGGAGACCACTCTGGAAACACCATATATTTT.

This clonotype was recorded many times. This chain joins TRBV20-1 and TRBJ2-2, with D possibly TRBD1 on 5 matching bases. The CDR3 runs to 11 residues. V was pared by 6 bases and J by 13 bases, with 15 bases between. Germline V gives CDR1 DFQATT, CDR2 SNEGSKA (reference sequence). CDR3 protein: CSARTYERLFF. CDR3 nucleotide sequence: TGCAGTGCCCGGACATATGAGCGGCTGTTTTTT.